The 31 T cell receptor beta chains listed next were all sequenced from one sample in a study of early stage breast cancer tumors. Clones were sequenced by immunoSEQ multiplex PCR, and TCRdb holds only the in-frame ones, with some missing. The sample shows 51,000 or so clones, roughly 80% of them seen only once. The sequencing sample was made of blood. The source is a person between 45 and 65 years old with breast cancer.

This chain joins TRBV18 and TRBJ1-5; D uncertain. V lost 3 bases and J lost 5, with 17 bases in between. Germline CDR1 KGHSH, CDR2 LQKENI. The CDR3 contains 16 residues. The CDR3 reads CASSPTRTDSYQPQHF. Written as DNA, the CDR3 is TGTGCCAGCTCACCGACTCGGACGGATTCTTATCAGCCCCAGCATTTT. The full variable domain, completed using reference TRBV18 and TRBJ1-5, is NAGVMQNPRHLVRRRGQEARLRCSPMKGHSHVYWYRQLPEEGLKFMVYLQKENIIDESGMPKERFSAEFPKEGPSILRIQQVVRGDSAAYFCASSPTRTDSYQPQHFGDGTRLSIL.

The rearrangement links TRBV6-6 to TRBJ1-5, with D tentatively TRBD1 (5 bases). This CDR3 region has 13 residues. Germline V gives CDR1 MNHNY, CDR2 SVGAGI (reference sequence). V lost 8 bases, J lost 3 bases, and 11 bases lay in between. CDR3 loop: CASRGGANQPQHF. The DNA for the CDR3 is TGTGCCAGCCGTGGAGGGGCCAATCAGCCCCAGCATTTT.

The chain joins TRBV9 to TRBJ1-4; the D is unclear. The V gene's germline CDR1 is SGDLS and CDR2 YYNGEE. V was clipped by 0 bases and J by 4 bases, with 10 bases between them. This CDR3 spans 15 amino acids. As DNA, the CDR3 is TGTGCCAGCAGCGTAGGTCAGGCGGATAATGAAAAACTGTTTTTT. This codes for CASSVGQADNEKLFF.

The chain joins TRBV5-6 to TRBJ2-1, with D possibly TRBD2 on 6 matching bases. Between the trimmed V and J ends, which lost 4 bases and 9 bases, there was a span of 14 bases. Germline V gene sequence: CDR1 SGHDT, CDR2 YYEEEE. This CDR3 has 13 residues. CDR3 bases: TGTGCCAGCAGCGGGGACTCTCGTGGTGAGCAGTTCTTC. Translated: CASSGDSRGEQFF.

This sequence joins TRBV7-9 and TRBJ2-6; D perhaps matches TRBD1 (6 bases). Germline V gene data show CDR1 as SEHNR and CDR2 as FQNEAQ (reference sequence). V gave up 5 bases and J gave up 3 bases, with 11 bases separating them. There are 15 residues in the CDR3. In DNA, the CDR3 is TGTGCCAGCAGCCTACAGGGTCGTGGGGCCAACGTCCTGACTTTC. Its protein is CASSLQGRGANVLTF.

J is TRBJ2-7 and V is TRBV5-7, with D perhaps TRBD1 (6 bases). TRBV5-7 is an open reading frame whose function is uncertain. The V end lost 3 bases, the J end lost 6 bases, and 16 bases lay between the germline ends. This CDR3 is 14 amino acids long. The CDR3 sequence: CASSWDNRVSEQYF. CDR3 bases: TGTGCCAGCAGCTGGGACAACAGGGTCAGCGAGCAGTACTTC.

The V and J genes are TRBV19 and TRBJ2-5; D call uncertain. The CDR3 sequence is 14 residues long. Looked up from germline, CDR1 is LNHDA and CDR2 is SQIVND (reference sequence). V lost 9 bases and J 2 bases, leaving 16 bases between the germline ends. Here the CDR3 reads CASRKGRDQETQYF. Written as DNA, the CDR3 is TGTGCCAGCAGGAAGGGTAGGGATCAAGAGACCCAGTACTTC.

The rearrangement links TRBV9 to TRBJ2-2; D is possibly TRBD1 (5 bases). Trimming removed 0 bases at V and 6 bases at J, with 6 bases between. Germline V gives CDR1 SGDLS, CDR2 YYNGEE. The CDR3 contains 13 residues. The CDR3 coding sequence is TGTGCCAGCAGCGTAGAAGGGGCCGGGGAGCTGTTTTTT. This codes for CASSVEGAGELFF.

This chain links TRBV19 with TRBJ1-6; 7 nucleotides align to TRBD1. Germline V gene sequence: CDR1 LNHDA, CDR2 SQIVND (reference sequence). The trim removed 6 bases at V and 8 bases at J, leaving 13 bases unmatched. There are 16 residues in the CDR3. DNA for the CDR3: TGTGCCAGTAGCCTCCTGGGACAGCCAAACGATTCACCCCTCCACTTT. Translation: CASSLLGQPNDSPLHF.

This clone was seen just once. The rearrangement joins TRBV5-1 to TRBJ1-5; the D gene is possibly TRBD1 (6 bases). The germline V gene encodes CDR1 SGHRS and CDR2 YFSETQ. The V end was cut by 0 bases, the J end by 7 bases, with 14 bases between. This CDR3 spans 15 amino acids. The CDR3 protein is CASSLGGWGAQPQHF. The DNA for the CDR3 is TGCGCCAGCAGCTTGGGAGGGTGGGGGGCCCAGCCCCAGCATTTT.

This sequence joins TRBV19 and TRBJ1-5; 11 nucleotides line up with TRBD1. This CDR3 has 19 amino acids. The germline gives CDR1 LNHDA, CDR2 SQIVND (reference sequence). The ends lost 5 bases at V and 2 bases at J; junction bases unmatched: 14. CDR3 protein: CASSVTSGQGVVGNQPQHF. CDR3 sequence (DNA): TGTGCCAGTAGTGTTACATCGGGACAGGGGGTTGTGGGCAATCAGCCCCAGCATTTT.

This clone was counted once. The J gene is TRBJ1-6, the V gene TRBV7-2, with unresolved D. The V gene's germline CDR1 is SGHTA and CDR2 FQGNSA. Deletions cut 1 base from V and 4 bases from J, with 14 bases between. CDR3 length: 17 residues. This chain's CDR3 is CASSLEFRPVYNSPLHF. DNA of the CDR3: TGTGCCAGCAGCTTAGAATTTAGGCCAGTTTATAATTCACCCCTCCACTTT.

V and J are TRBV19 and TRBJ2-2; 8 bases map to TRBD2. The CDR3 is 13 residues long. V shed 4 bases and J 6 bases; nucleotides not matched to a gene: 1. Germline V gene lookup returns CDR1 LNHDA and CDR2 SQIVND (reference sequence). CDR3 in amino acids: CASSSSGAGELFF. In nucleotides, the CDR3 is TGTGCCAGTAGTAGTAGCGGGGCCGGGGAGCTGTTTTTT.

The genes are TRBV4-2 and TRBJ1-2; D may be TRBD1 (6 bases). With 5 bases removed from V and 5 bases from J, the gap between germline ends came to 6 bases. The CDR3 has 11 amino acids. Germline values: CDR1 LGHNA, CDR2 YNFKEQ. CDR3 DNA: TGTGCCAGCAGCGGACAGTATGGCTACACCTTC. Its translation: CASSGQYGYTF.

This clone was observed a few times. V is TRBV10-1 and J is TRBJ1-2; D call uncertain. Deletions cut 8 bases from V and 5 bases from J, with 12 bases between. Germline V gives CDR1 WNHNN, CDR2 SYGVQD (reference sequence). The CDR3 has 12 amino acids. CDR3 protein: CASWTGRYGYTF. The CDR3 DNA reads as TGCGCCAGCTGGACGGGCAGGTATGGCTACACCTTC.

This clone was detected once. The V gene is TRBV7-2, the J gene TRBJ2-3, with a tentative D call TRBD1 (5 bases). V was shortened by 5 bases and J by 1 base, with 10 bases between the two germline ends. Germline loops: CDR1 SGHTA, CDR2 FQGNSA. There are 14 residues in the CDR3. Written as DNA, the CDR3 is TGTGCCAGCAGCACCCGACAGCGCACAGATACGCAGTATTTT. This translates into CASSTRQRTDTQYF.

In its sample, this clone was seen a few times. The chain links TRBV7-9 to TRBJ1-3; no reliable D call. CDR1 SEHNR and CDR2 FQNEAQ come from the germline V gene (reference sequence). The length of the CDR3 is 14 residues. V was shortened by 4 bases and J by 0 bases, with 7 bases between the two germline ends. The CDR3 nucleotides are TGTGCCAGCAGCTCGACTTTCTCTGGAAACACCATATATTTT. Residues: CASSSTFSGNTIYF.

The chain has TRBV7-9 and TRBJ1-6, with 7 nucleotides matching TRBD1. Trimming took 4 bases from V and 8 from J; bases not matched to a gene: 8. CDR1 SEHNR and CDR2 FQNEAQ come from the germline V gene (reference sequence). CDR3 length: 15 residues. Here the CDR3 DNA reads TGTGCCAGCAGCTGGACGACAGGGAGAGATTCACCCCTCCACTTT. It encodes CASSWTTGRDSPLHF.

The chain is built from TRBV18 and TRBJ1-1, with 8 positions matching TRBD1. Looked up from germline, CDR1 is KGHSH and CDR2 is LQKENI. This CDR3 has 14 residues. The V and J ends lost 1 base and 5 bases, in that order; junction bases with no gene match: 3. The CDR3 DNA reads as TGTGCCAGCTCACCACTACAGGGGGGTACTGAAGCTTTCTTT. It codes for CASSPLQGGTEAFF.

The chain joins TRBV6-5 to TRBJ2-1; 7 bases are a match to TRBD1. The CDR3 is made up of 13 amino acids. With 6 bases clipped from V and 7 bases from J, the junction kept 6 bases outside the gene matches. Germline CDR1 and CDR2: MNHEY and SVGAGI. The CDR3 reads CASRGTAGNEQFF. CDR3 nucleotide sequence: TGTGCCAGCAGGGGGACAGCTGGGAATGAGCAGTTCTTC.

The J gene is TRBJ1-2, the V gene TRBV5-1, with no clear D. Trimming stripped 0 bases from V and 11 bases from J, with 11 bases between. The CDR3 covers 12 residues. Germline loops: CDR1 SGHRS, CDR2 YFSETQ. The CDR3 loop reads CASSLEAASYTF. As DNA, the CDR3 is TGCGCCAGCAGCTTGGAGGCAGCATCTTACACCTTC.

The chain is built from TRBV27 and TRBJ1-4; TRBD1 aligns across 7 bases. V shed 4 bases and J 8 bases; nucleotides not matched to a gene: 10. Germline values: CDR1 MNHEY, CDR2 SMNVEV (reference sequence). The CDR3 is made up of 15 amino acids. CDR3 loop: CASSCHDRAEEKLFF. The CDR3 coding sequence is TGTGCCAGCAGTTGCCATGACAGGGCGGAAGAAAAACTGTTTTTT. The variable domain in full, completed from reference TRBV27 and TRBJ1-4, reads EAQVTQNPRYLITVTGKKLTVTCSQNMNHEYMSWYRQDPGLGLRQIYYSMNVEVTDKGDVPEGYKVSRKEKRNFPLILESPSPNQTSLYFCASSCHDRAEEKLFFGSGTQLSVL.

The chain links TRBV13 to TRBJ2-3; D might be TRBD1 (6 bases). Per the germline V gene, CDR1 is PRHDT and CDR2 is FYEKMQ (reference sequence). CDR3 length: 16 residues. Between the trimmed V and J ends, which lost 5 bases and 6 bases, there was a span of 21 bases. The CDR3 DNA follows: TGTGCCAGCAGCCTTAGGCAGACAGGCCCCGGGGATACGCAGTATTTT. Translated: CASSLRQTGPGDTQYF.

This chain connects TRBV2 to TRBJ2-7; TRBD1 agrees at 9 bases. Germline CDR1 is SNHLY and CDR2 is FYNNEI. Losses at the gene ends were 0 bases for V and 3 bases for J; bases not matched to a gene: 3. This CDR3 is built from 15 residues. CDR3 DNA sequence: TGTGCCAGCAGTGAAGCCGGGACAGGGCTCTACGAGCAGTACTTC. Translation: CASSEAGTGLYEQYF.

The table lists this clone with a few counts. This chain connects TRBV19 to TRBJ1-4, with D tentatively TRBD1 (6 bases). This CDR3 has 14 amino acids. Trimming removed 6 bases at V and 8 bases at J, with 16 bases between. The germline V gene has CDR1 LNHDA and CDR2 SQIVND (reference sequence). The CDR3 DNA reads TGTGCCAGTAGAAGACAGGTCACCGAGGAAAAACTGTTTTTT. Translating gives CASRRQVTEEKLFF.

The chain combines TRBV27 with TRBJ2-7; the match to TRBD2 covers 13 bases. Trimming at V came to 1 base and at J to 2 bases, leaving 2 bases not matched to a gene. Per germline, CDR1 MNHEY and CDR2 SMNVEV (reference sequence). CDR3 length equals 16 residues. The CDR3 sequence is CASSLFGLAGAYEQYF. CDR3 nucleotides: TGTGCCAGCAGTTTATTTGGACTAGCGGGAGCCTACGAGCAGTACTTC.

This clone was seen more than once but under ten times. The genes are TRBV6-1 and TRBJ2-2, with a weak D call TRBD1 (5 bases). Trimming took off 11 bases at V and 0 bases at J, with 13 bases between the two ends. CDR3 length: 14 residues. Germline V CDR1 and CDR2: MNHNS, SASEGT. The CDR3 region is CAVGAPSNTGELFF. The CDR3 region has the DNA TGTGCCGTAGGGGCCCCCTCGAACACCGGGGAGCTGTTTTTT.

This chain uses TRBV19 with TRBJ2-5; 7 nucleotides align to TRBD1. The CDR3 runs 13 residues. Germline V CDR1 and CDR2: LNHDA, SQIVND (reference sequence). Trimming at V came to 6 bases and at J to 3 bases, leaving 4 bases not matched to a gene. The CDR3 region is CASSPDREETQYF. In nucleotides, the CDR3 is TGTGCCAGTAGCCCAGACAGGGAAGAGACCCAGTACTTC.

The chain combines TRBV6-1 with TRBJ1-5; a weak D match, TRBD1 (5 bases). This CDR3 comprises 15 residues. V was cut by 7 bases and J by 5 bases, with 18 bases left in between. Germline CDR1 and CDR2: MNHNS and SASEGT. The CDR3 DNA follows: TGTGCCAGCACTGGGGGGGGAATCGCCGATCAGCCCCAGCATTTT. Its protein is CASTGGGIADQPQHF.

The chain recombines TRBV5-5 with TRBJ1-4; 10 bases map to TRBD1. CDR3 length: 15 residues. Per germline, CDR1 SGHKS and CDR2 YYEKEE (reference sequence). The V gene end was trimmed by 2 bases and the J gene end by 6 bases; junction bases not matched to a gene: 4. CDR3 protein: CASSFRDRGYEKLFF. The CDR3 coding sequence is TGTGCCAGCAGCTTTCGGGACAGGGGCTATGAAAAACTGTTTTTT.

The genes are TRBV30 and TRBJ2-5; 9 bases are a match to TRBD1. The CDR3 totals 15 residues. The V gene's germline CDR1 is GTSNPN and CDR2 SVGIG (reference sequence). Trimming removed 7 bases from V and 6 bases from J; junction bases left unmatched: 15. CDR3 nucleotide sequence: TGTGCCTTCTCGGCGCCCGGGACAGGGAGAAAGACCCAGTACTTC. This translates into CAFSAPGTGRKTQYF.